This T cell receptor beta chain emerged from a study of cytomegalovirus exposure and HLA in healthy donors. Clones were read by immunoSEQ multiplex PCR, and TCRdb kept only the in-frame ones, dropping some. Counted here are 300,000 to 450,000 clones, roughly 88% occurring once; the ten biggest clones make up 0.8% to 0.85%. This clone was recorded a few times. This CDR3 is 13 amino acids long. V lost 4 bases and J 7 bases, leaving 14 bases between the germline ends. Per the germline V gene, CDR1 is MNHEY and CDR2 is SMNVEV (reference sequence). Sequenced: PBMCs. This chain links TRBV27 with TRBJ2-7; maybe TRBD2 (6 bases). The sequence was obtained from a woman between 18 and 30 years old in good health and CMV-seronegative. This CDR3 is CASSWGRSGEQYF. Written as DNA, the CDR3 is TGTGCCAGCAGTTGGGGGAGGAGTGGAGAGCAGTACTTC.